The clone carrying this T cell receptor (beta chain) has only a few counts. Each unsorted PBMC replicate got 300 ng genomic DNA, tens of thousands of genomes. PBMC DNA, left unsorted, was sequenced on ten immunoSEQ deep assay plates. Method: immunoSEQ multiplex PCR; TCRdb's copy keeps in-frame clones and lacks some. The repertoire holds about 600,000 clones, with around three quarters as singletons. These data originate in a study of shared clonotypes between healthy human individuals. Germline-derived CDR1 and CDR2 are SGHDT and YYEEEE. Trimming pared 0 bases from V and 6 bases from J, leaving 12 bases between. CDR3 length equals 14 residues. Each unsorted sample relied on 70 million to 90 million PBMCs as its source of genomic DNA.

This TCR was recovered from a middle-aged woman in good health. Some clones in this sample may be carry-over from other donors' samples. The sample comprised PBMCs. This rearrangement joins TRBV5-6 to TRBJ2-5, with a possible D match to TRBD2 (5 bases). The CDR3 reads CASSLATRGQTQYF. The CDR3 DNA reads TGTGCCAGCAGCTTGGCCACCCGGGGTCAGACCCAGTACTTC. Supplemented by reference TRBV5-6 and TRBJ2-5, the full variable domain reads DAGVTQSPTHLIKTRGQQVTLRCSPKSGHDTVSWYQQALGQGPQFIFQYYEEEERQRGNFPDRFSGHQFPNYSSELNVNALLLGDSALYLCASSLATRGQTQYFGPGTRLLVL.